This TCR beta chain was captured by sequencing in a study of siplizumab effects on memory and regulatory T cells. About this clone itself: Its antigen is undetermined.

Per sample, some 10^5 TCR templates were assayed. TCRdb keeps only in-frame clones here, not all; method: immunoSEQ multiplex PCR. There are 100,000 or so clones in the sample; about 93% occur only once, and about 0.32% lies in the top ten. The CDR3 sequence is 13 residues long. The V gene's germline CDR1 is SGHRS and CDR2 YFSETQ. V lost 2 bases and J lost 3, with 9 bases in between. Study-level findings and limits: Naive T cells apparently outstripped memory cells in diversity and seemed major alloresponse contributors.

The sample taken for sequencing was CD4+ T cells sorted from blood. The V and J genes are TRBV5-1 and TRBJ2-7; tentatively, D is TRBD1 or TRBD2 (5 bases each). This TCR was recovered from a human donor in good health. CDR3 residues: CASSLLGDYEQYF. The CDR3 nucleotides are TGCGCCAGCAGCTTATTGGGGGACTACGAGCAGTACTTC.